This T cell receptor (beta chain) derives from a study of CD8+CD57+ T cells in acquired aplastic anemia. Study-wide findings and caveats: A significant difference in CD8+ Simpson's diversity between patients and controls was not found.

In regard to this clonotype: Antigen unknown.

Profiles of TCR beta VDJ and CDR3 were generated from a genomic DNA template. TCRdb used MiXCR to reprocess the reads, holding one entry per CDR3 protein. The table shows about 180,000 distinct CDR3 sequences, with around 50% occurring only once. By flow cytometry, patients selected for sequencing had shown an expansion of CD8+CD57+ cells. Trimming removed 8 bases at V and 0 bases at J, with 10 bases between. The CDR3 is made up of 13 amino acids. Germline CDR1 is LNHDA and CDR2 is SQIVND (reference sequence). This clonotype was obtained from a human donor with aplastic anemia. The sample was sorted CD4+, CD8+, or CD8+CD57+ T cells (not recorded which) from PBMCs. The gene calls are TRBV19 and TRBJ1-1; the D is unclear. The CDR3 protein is CASSEIMNTEAFF. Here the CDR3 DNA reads TGTGCCAGTTCCGAAATCATGAACACTGAAGCTTTCTTT. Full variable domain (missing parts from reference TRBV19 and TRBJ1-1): DGGITQSPKYLFRKEGQNVTLSCEQNLNHDAMYWYRQDPGQGLRLIYYSQIVNDFQKGDIAEGYSVSREKKESFPLTVTSAQKNPTAFYLCASSEIMNTEAFFGQGTRLTVV.